The 12 T cell receptor beta chains in this list originate from one sample, sequenced in a study of T cell repertoires in cytomegalovirus infection. TCRdb re-derived calls from the reads in MiXCR, one entry per CDR3 protein. Among more than 400,000 distinct CDR3 sequences listed, 26% were seen once. Material: PBMCs. These receptors originate from a human donor in good health (CMV status not recorded). Some clones in this sample may be carry-over from other donors' samples.

This clonotype has a handful of counts. The chain recombines TRBV20-1 with TRBJ2-4; no reliable D call. The CDR3 is 13 residues long. CDR1 and CDR2 (germline): DFQATT, SNEGSKA (reference sequence). The ends were cut back, 2 bases at V and 4 bases at J, with 9 bases in the middle. The CDR3 sequence: CSARYWGKNIQYF. CDR3 nucleotides: TGCAGTGCTAGATATTGGGGAAAAAACATTCAGTACTTC.

J is TRBJ2-4 and V is TRBV15; 10 bases are a match to TRBD1. The CDR3 is made up of 15 amino acids. V trimming: 1 base; J trimming: 8 bases; junction bases outside the gene matches: 5. Germline V lookup: CDR1 LNHNV, CDR2 YYDKDF (reference sequence). CDR3 in amino acids: CATSRAGQGFDIQYF. The CDR3 coding sequence is TGTGCCACCAGCAGAGCGGGACAGGGGTTTGACATTCAGTACTTC.

The genes are TRBV5-4 and TRBJ1-6; D ambiguous. Trimming stripped 4 bases from V and 7 bases from J, with 12 bases between. The CDR3 is 14 residues long. Germline loops: CDR1 SGHNT, CDR2 YYREEE (reference sequence). The CDR3 loop reads CASSPDLENSPLHF. The CDR3, as DNA: TGTGCCAGCAGCCCGGACCTAGAAAATTCACCCCTCCACTTT.

The rearrangement uses TRBV29-1 and TRBJ1-1, with 7 bases fitting TRBD1. The CDR3 totals 15 residues. V shed 2 bases, J shed 4 bases, and the junction held 10 bases outside the gene matches. CDR1 is SQVTM, CDR2 ANQGSEA, per germline. CDR3 sequence (DNA): TGCAGCGTTGAAAGGGGGCCTCGGTTAACCACTGAAGCTTTCTTT. Translated, it gives CSVERGPRLTTEAFF.

This clonotype was seen at least ten times. The CDR3 protein is CASSPRDGSTNTQYF. CDR3 nucleotides: TGTGCCAGCTCACCACGGGACGGGAGTACGAATACGCAGTATTTT. The V call is TRBV18, the J call TRBJ2-3, with a possible D match to TRBD2 (6 bases). Between the trimmed V and J ends, which lost 1 base and 7 bases, there was a span of 15 bases. CDR1 is KGHSH, CDR2 LQKENI, per germline. The CDR3 extends over 15 amino acids.

This clonotype was seen at least ten times. The J gene is TRBJ2-1, the V gene TRBV7-6; unclear D gene. V lost 5 bases and J 6 bases, leaving 17 bases between the germline ends. The CDR3 is 15 residues long. CDR1 and CDR2 from the germline V gene are SGHVS and FNYEAQ. CDR3 residues: CASSPLSGTFNEQFF. CDR3 nucleotides: TGTGCCAGCAGCCCCCTTTCGGGTACCTTCAATGAGCAGTTCTTC.

This chain joins TRBV18 and TRBJ1-5; 11 bases fit TRBD1. V trimming: 5 bases; J trimming: 1 base; junction bases outside the gene matches: 4. The CDR3 consists of 16 residues. Germline V gives CDR1 KGHSH, CDR2 LQKENI. The CDR3 protein is CASSSGQGASNQPQHF. The CDR3 DNA sequence: TGTGCCAGCTCATCAGGACAGGGGGCAAGCAATCAGCCCCAGCATTTT. Complete variable domain (other parts from reference TRBV18 and TRBJ1-5): NAGVMQNPRHLVRRRGQEARLRCSPMKGHSHVYWYRQLPEEGLKFMVYLQKENIIDESGMPKERFSAEFPKEGPSILRIQQVVRGDSAAYFCASSSGQGASNQPQHFGDGTRLSIL.

A few counts support this clonotype. The V gene is TRBV20-1, the J gene TRBJ2-5; TRBD1 matches 7 bases. This CDR3 spans 12 amino acids. The germline V gene has CDR1 DFQATT and CDR2 SNEGSKA (reference sequence). The trim removed 2 bases at V and 5 bases at J, leaving 2 bases unmatched. CDR3 loop: CSARSGGETQYF. The CDR3 DNA sequence: TGCAGTGCTAGATCAGGGGGTGAGACCCAGTACTTC.

J is TRBJ1-1 and V is TRBV19, with a weak D call TRBD1 (5 bases). The germline V gene encodes CDR1 LNHDA and CDR2 SQIVND (reference sequence). Trimming took 11 bases from V and 1 from J, leaving 8 bases between them. The length of the CDR3 is 11 residues. The CDR3 loop reads CASQGNTEAFF. The CDR3 coding sequence is TGTGCCTCCCAGGGGAACACTGAAGCTTTCTTT.

The chain combines TRBV19 with TRBJ2-3; D gene ambiguous. The CDR3 extends over 14 amino acids. Per germline, CDR1 LNHDA and CDR2 SQIVND (reference sequence). Trimming took off 5 bases at V and 0 bases at J, with 9 bases between the two ends. In DNA form, the CDR3 reads TGTGCCAGTAGTTCCGGATTTAGCACAGATACGCAGTATTTT. Amino acids: CASSSGFSTDTQYF.

This chain links TRBV5-6 with TRBJ2-3; perhaps TRBD2 as D (7 bases). Deletions cut 4 bases from V and 2 bases from J, with 11 bases between. CDR1 and CDR2 (germline): SGHDT, YYEEEE. CDR3 length equals 14 residues. Here the CDR3 DNA reads TGTGCCAGCAGCACCGCGGGGGCCACAGATACGCAGTATTTT. Translation: CASSTAGATDTQYF.

This clonotype was seen a few times. The rearrangement links TRBV4-1 to TRBJ1-2; no firm D call. This CDR3 region has 15 residues. V dropped 0 bases and J dropped 10 bases, with 18 bases sitting between them. Germline assignment: CDR1 MGHRA and CDR2 YSYEKL. CDR3 amino acids: CASSQEVSTRPVYTF. CDR3 in DNA: TGCGCCAGCAGCCAAGAAGTTTCGACGAGACCGGTCTACACCTTC.